The clone carrying this T cell receptor (beta chain) appeared a single time. Using immunoSEQ multiplex PCR, the repertoire was profiled, and TCRdb retains in-frame clones only, with some absent. The repertoire consists of around 200,000 clones, with 85% to 95% occurring once and the leading ten covering over 1.2%. This specimen comes from a study of control samples from healthy donors and cancer patients. This CDR3 spans 16 amino acids. J lost 1 base, V lost 7 bases, and 9 bases had no gene match. Germline-derived CDR1 and CDR2 are LNHDA and SQIVND (reference sequence). This TCR derives from a man in his fifties in good health. Sequenced sample: blood. The rearrangement links TRBV19 to TRBJ1-5; 8 bases match TRBD1. CDR3 nucleotide sequence: TGTGCCAGTACCCCACTCGACAGGGGCAGCAATCAGCCCCAGCATTTT. This encodes CASTPLDRGSNQPQHF.